This TCR beta chain stems from a study of blood T cell repertoires in COVID-19. About the study: Specimens from acute and convalescent COVID-19 originated in the United States, Italy and Spain. PBMCs, B-cell-depleted T cells, or T cells were the source of the cDNA or gDNA that made up the material.

In the authors' methods: Estimation of nucleated cell counts was performed using reference gene primer amplification. Data came from immunoSEQ multiplex PCR; TCRdb stores just in-frame clones and leaves some out. Clonal size and the V and J genes are those of that table, whereas D and trimming came from the DNA. Here the sample spans around 55,000 clones, about 87% being singletons. The CDR3 spans 15 residues. Trimming shortened V by 8 bases and J by 4 bases, and 17 bases separated the two germline ends. Patients from Seattle were sampled longitudinally, starting during active infection. Sequences were obtained from peripheral blood. This chain joins TRBV23-1 and TRBJ1-4; no definite D call. TRBV23-1 is an ORF for which the function is uncertain. This TCR derives from a man aged 35 to 55 with COVID-19, enrolled during active disease. The CDR3 bases are TGCGCCAGCTTTGCCCGGGAAATCTTTAATGAAAAACTGTTTTTT. Translated, it gives CASFAREIFNEKLFF.